The T cell receptor beta chain under discussion was sequenced for a study of T cell responses to AZD1222 COVID-19 vaccine. Background on the study: Some second doses came at about 4 weeks and others at about 12 weeks; these were pooled. Study-level results: Of spike-specific TCRs, nearly half reportedly target regions left unmutated in variants. It was only 6 or 7 AZD1222 recipients who were seropositive at baseline. Clonal diversity was possibly underestimated, and white British individuals and females predominated among donors.

Assay used: immunoSEQ multiplex PCR; TCRdb lists only in-frame clones, some missing. The sample includes 150,000 to 200,000 clones, approximately 90% of them seen just once. A remark on this clone: The target antigen is unknown.

The CDR3 has 15 amino acids. The V end was cut by 1 base, the J end by 2 bases, with 12 bases between. Germline V CDR1 and CDR2: SGHAT, FQNNGV. Sequenced material: peripheral blood, taken on day 0 of AZD1222 vaccination. The receptor was derived from an adult in good health. V and J are TRBV11-2 and TRBJ2-7, with unresolved D. CDR3 amino acids: CASSLGGVPPYEQYF. CDR3 nucleotide sequence: TGTGCCAGCAGCTTAGGAGGCGTACCACCCTACGAGCAGTACTTC. Filled out from reference TRBV11-2 and TRBJ2-7, the complete variable domain reads EAGVAQSPRYKIIEKRQSVAFWCNPISGHATLYWYQQILGQGPKLLIQFQNNGVVDDSQLPKDRFSAERLKGVDSTLKIQPAKLEDSAVYLCASSLGGVPPYEQYFGPGTRLTVT.